A selection of T cell receptor beta chains follows, all from one sample in a study of post-analysis software for immune sequencing data. Each CDR3 protein is one row after TCRdb ran MiXCR on the PCR reads. The data show roughly 430,000 distinct CDR3 sequences, with roughly 38% seen just once and under 9% held by the top ten. The sequencing sample was made of blood. Receptors originate from a girl aged 2 to 9 with multiple sclerosis. Each CDR3 is given with its conserved first and last residue. A D gene is named only where the DNA matches it firmly. Not all rows give a size; the values are once, few, many and, for expanded clones, a class.

TRBJ2-1	TRBV4-3	-	15	TRBD2	TGCGCCAGCAGCCAACTACTAGCGGGTGACAATGAGCAGTTCTTC	CASSQLLAGDNEQFF
TRBJ2-1	TRBV7-9	few	16	-	TGTGCCAGCACCTCCGTGGGGTTCCGCGGTAATGATGAGCAGTTCTTC	CASTSVGFRGNDEQFF
TRBJ1-2	TRBV3-1	-	15	-	TGTGCCAGCAGCCAAGATCCCAGGGGTTACTATGGCTACACCTTC	CASSQDPRGYYGYTF
TRBJ1-5	TRBV20-1	-	13	-	TGCAGTGCTAGGAGGGAATACAATCAGCCCCAGCATTTT	CSARREYNQPQHF
TRBJ2-7	TRBV27	few	13	-	TGTGCCAGCAGTTTGTGGGCAGGGTACGAGCAGTACTTC	CASSLWAGYEQYF
TRBJ2-7	TRBV20-1	-	13	-	TGCAGTGCCGGGGGACGCCCTCATGGAACCCAGTACTTC	CSAGGRPHGTQYF
TRBJ2-1	TRBV20-1	few	14	-	TGCAGTGCTCCTGAGGGTGGTAGGTTGAATGAGCAGTTCTTC	CSAPEGGRLNEQFF
TRBJ1-5	TRBV10-3	-	14	-	TGTGCCATCAGTCCGATGGAGGTAGAACAGCCCCAGCATTTT	CAISPMEVEQPQHF
TRBJ2-3	TRBV2	few	15	TRBD2	TGTGCCAGCAAACAGCGGGGGCCGTACACAGATACGCAGTATTTT	CASKQRGPYTDTQYF
TRBJ1-2	TRBV27	once	14	TRBD1	TGTGCCAGCAGTACCAGGGGGCGTAACTATGGCTACACCTTC	CASSTRGRNYGYTF
TRBJ1-2	TRBV7-2	-	14	TRBD1	TGTGCCAGCAGTCATGACAGGGTAACCTATGGCTACACCTTC	CASSHDRVTYGYTF
TRBJ1-2	TRBV6-6	few	15	-	TGTGCCAGCAGTTACGACGGTACAGGCGGTCTCGGCTACACCTTC	CASSYDGTGGLGYTF
TRBJ2-6	TRBV6-5	few	19	-	TGTGCCAGCAGTTACCCCAGAGGGCCAAACCTCTCTGGGGCCAACGTCCTGACTTTC	CASSYPRGPNLSGANVLTF
TRBJ2-5	TRBV20-1	-	15	TRBD2	TGCAGTGCTAATATGAGACTAGCAGCACAAGAGACCCAGTACTTC	CSANMRLAAQETQYF